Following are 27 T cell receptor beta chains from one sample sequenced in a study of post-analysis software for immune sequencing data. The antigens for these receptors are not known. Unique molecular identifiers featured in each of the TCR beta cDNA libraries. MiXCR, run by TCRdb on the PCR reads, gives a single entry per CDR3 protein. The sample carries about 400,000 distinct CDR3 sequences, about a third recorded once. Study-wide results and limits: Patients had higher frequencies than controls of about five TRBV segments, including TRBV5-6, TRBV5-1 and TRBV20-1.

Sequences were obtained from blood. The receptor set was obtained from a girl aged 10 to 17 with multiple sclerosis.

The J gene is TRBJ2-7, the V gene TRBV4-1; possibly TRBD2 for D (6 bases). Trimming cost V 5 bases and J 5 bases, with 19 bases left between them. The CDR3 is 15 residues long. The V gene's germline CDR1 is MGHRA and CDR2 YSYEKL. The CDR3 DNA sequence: TGCGCCAGCAGCTCCCCAGCTAGGGAGGTCCACGAGCAGTACTTC. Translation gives CASSSPAREVHEQYF.

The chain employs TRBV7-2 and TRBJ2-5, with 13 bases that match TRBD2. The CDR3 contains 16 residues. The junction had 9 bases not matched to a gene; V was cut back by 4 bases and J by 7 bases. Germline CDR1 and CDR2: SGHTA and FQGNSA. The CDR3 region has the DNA TGTGCCAGCAGCTCGTCACTAGCGGGGGGGCCAGGGACCCAGTACTTC. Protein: CASSSSLAGGPGTQYF.

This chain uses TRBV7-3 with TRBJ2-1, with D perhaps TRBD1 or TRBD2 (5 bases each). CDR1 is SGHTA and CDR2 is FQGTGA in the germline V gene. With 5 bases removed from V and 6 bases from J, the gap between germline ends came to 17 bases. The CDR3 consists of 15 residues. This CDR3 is CASSARQSGSNEQFF. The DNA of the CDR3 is TGTGCCAGCAGCGCCCGGCAATCAGGGAGCAATGAGCAGTTCTTC. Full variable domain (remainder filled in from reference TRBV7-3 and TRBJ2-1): GAGVSQTPSNKVTEKGKYVELRCDPISGHTALYWYRQSLGQGPEFLIYFQGTGAADDSGLPNDRFFAVRPEGSVSTLKIQRTERGDSAVYLCASSARQSGSNEQFFGPGTRLTVL.

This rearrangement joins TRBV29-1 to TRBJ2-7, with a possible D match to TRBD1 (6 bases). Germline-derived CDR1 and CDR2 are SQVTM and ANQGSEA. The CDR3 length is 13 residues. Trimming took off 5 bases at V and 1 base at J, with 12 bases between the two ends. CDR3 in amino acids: CSVMDSESYEQYF. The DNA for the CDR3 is TGCAGCGTTATGGACAGTGAGTCCTACGAGCAGTACTTC.

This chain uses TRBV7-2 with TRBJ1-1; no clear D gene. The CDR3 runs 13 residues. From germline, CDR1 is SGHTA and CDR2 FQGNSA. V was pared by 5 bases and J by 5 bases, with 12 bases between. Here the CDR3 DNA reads TGTGCCAGCAGCGCGATTGCGGGGACTGAAGCTTTCTTT. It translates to CASSAIAGTEAFF.

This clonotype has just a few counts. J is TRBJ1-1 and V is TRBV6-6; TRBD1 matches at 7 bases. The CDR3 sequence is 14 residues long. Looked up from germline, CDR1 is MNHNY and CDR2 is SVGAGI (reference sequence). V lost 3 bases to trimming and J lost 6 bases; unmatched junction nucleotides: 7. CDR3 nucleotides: TGTGCCAGCAGTTATGACAGGGCAAGGGCTGAAGCTTTCTTT. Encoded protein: CASSYDRARAEAFF.

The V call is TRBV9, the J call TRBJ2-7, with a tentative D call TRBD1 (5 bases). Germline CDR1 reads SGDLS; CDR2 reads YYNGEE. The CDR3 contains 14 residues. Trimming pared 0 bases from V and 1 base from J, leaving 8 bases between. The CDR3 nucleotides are TGTGCCAGCAGCGTAGCGCAGGGATCCTACGAGCAGTACTTC. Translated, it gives CASSVAQGSYEQYF. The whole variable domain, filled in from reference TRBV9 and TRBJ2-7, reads DSGVTQTPKHLITATGQRVTLRCSPRSGDLSVYWYQQSLDQGLQFLIQYYNGEERAKGNILERFSAQQFPDLHSELNLSSLELGDSALYFCASSVAQGSYEQYFGPGTRLTVT.

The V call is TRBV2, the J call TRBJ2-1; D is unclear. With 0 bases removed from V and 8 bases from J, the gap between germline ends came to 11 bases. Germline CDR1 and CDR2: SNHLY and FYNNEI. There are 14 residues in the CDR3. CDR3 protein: CASSEALYTDEQFF. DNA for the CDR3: TGTGCCAGCAGTGAAGCCCTTTATACCGATGAGCAGTTCTTC.

Here the CDR3 DNA reads TGCAGTGCTACAAAGCGGGGAAGCACAGATACGCAGTATTTT. Its translation: CSATKRGSTDTQYF. The J gene is TRBJ2-3, the V gene TRBV20-1, with 7 bases matching TRBD2. Trimming cost V 4 bases and J 0 bases; bases outside gene matches: 4. From germline, CDR1 is DFQATT and CDR2 SNEGSKA (reference sequence). The CDR3 sequence is 14 residues long.

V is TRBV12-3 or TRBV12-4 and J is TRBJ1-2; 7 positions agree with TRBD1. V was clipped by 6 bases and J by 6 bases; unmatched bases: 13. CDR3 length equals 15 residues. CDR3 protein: CASSRDREFGDGYTF. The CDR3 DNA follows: TGTGCCAGCAGCCGCGACAGGGAATTTGGGGATGGCTACACCTTC.

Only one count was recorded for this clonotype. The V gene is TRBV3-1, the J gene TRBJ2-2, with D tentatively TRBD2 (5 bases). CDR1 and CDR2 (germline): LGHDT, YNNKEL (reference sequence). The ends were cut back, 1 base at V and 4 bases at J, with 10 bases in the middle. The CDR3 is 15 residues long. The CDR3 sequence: CASSQGGWITGELFF. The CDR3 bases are TGTGCCAGCAGCCAAGGAGGGTGGATCACCGGGGAGCTGTTTTTT.

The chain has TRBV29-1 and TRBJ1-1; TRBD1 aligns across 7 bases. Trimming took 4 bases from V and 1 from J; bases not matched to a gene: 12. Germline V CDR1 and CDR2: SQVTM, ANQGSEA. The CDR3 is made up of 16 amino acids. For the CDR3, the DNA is TGCAGCGTTGCCCCCGGGGGACAGATGTCGAACACTGAAGCTTTCTTT. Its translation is CSVAPGGQMSNTEAFF.

Here the CDR3 reads CSARDLGVAGGSSYEQYF. In DNA form, the CDR3 reads TGCAGTGCTAGAGATCTGGGCGTAGCGGGGGGATCCTCCTACGAGCAGTACTTC. V is TRBV20-1 and J is TRBJ2-7; 10 bases map to TRBD2. The V and J ends lost 0 bases and 0 bases, in that order; junction bases with no gene match: 11. Germline V gene data show CDR1 as DFQATT and CDR2 as SNEGSKA (reference sequence). The CDR3 totals 18 residues.

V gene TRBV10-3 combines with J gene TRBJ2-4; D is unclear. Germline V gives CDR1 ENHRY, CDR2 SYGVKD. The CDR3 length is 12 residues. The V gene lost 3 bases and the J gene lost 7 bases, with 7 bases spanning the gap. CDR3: CAISDHENIQYF. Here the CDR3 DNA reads TGTGCCATCAGTGACCACGAGAACATTCAGTACTTC.

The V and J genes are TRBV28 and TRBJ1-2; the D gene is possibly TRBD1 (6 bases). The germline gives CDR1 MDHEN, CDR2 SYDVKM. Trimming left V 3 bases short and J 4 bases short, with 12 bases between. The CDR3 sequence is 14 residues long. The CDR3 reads CASSLGTGAYGYTF. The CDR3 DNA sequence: TGTGCCAGCAGTTTGGGGACGGGGGCCTATGGCTACACCTTC.

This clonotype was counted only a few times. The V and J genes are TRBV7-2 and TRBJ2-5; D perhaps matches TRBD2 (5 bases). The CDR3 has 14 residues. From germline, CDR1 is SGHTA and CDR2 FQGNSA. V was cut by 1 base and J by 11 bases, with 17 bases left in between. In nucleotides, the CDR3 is TGTGCCAGCAGCTTAGTATCCGAAGTCGGGGAGCAGTACTTC. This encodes CASSLVSEVGEQYF.

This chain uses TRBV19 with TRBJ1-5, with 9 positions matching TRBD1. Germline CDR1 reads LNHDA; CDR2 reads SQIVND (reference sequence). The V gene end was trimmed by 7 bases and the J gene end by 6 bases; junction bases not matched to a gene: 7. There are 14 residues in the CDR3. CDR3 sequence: CASKTGTGRQPQHF. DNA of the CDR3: TGTGCCAGTAAAACTGGGACAGGGCGTCAGCCCCAGCATTTT.

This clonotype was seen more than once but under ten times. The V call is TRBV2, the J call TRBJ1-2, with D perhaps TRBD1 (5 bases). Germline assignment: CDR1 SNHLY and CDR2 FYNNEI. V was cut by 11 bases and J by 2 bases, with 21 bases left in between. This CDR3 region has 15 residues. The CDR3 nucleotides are TGTGCCGGGATGGACACCCCGCGGGTCAACTATGGCTACACCTTC. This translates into CAGMDTPRVNYGYTF.

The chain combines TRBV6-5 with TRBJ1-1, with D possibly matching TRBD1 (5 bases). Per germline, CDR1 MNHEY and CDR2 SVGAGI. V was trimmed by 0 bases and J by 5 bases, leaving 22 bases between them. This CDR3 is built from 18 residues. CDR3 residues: CASSYSMGRSLELTEAFF. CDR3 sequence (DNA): TGTGCCAGCAGTTACTCAATGGGGCGAAGTCTCGAATTGACTGAAGCTTTCTTT.

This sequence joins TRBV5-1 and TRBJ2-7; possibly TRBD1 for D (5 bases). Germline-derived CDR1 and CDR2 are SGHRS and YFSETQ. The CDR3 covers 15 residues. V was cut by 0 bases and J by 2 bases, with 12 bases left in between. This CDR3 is CASSLEGQGTYEQYF. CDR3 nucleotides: TGCGCCAGCAGCTTGGAGGGGCAGGGTACCTACGAGCAGTACTTC.

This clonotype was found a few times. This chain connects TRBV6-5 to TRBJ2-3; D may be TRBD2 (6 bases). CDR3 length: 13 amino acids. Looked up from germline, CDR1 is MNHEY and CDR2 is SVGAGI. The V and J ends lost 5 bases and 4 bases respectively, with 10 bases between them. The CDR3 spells CASSTSPPDTQYF. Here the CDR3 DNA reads TGTGCCAGCAGTACTAGCCCCCCAGATACGCAGTATTTT.

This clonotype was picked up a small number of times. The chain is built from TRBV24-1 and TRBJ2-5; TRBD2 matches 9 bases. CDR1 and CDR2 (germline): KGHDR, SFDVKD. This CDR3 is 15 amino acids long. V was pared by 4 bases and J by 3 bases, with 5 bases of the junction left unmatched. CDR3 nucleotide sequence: TGTGCCACCAGTGACCCCCGGACTAGCGAAGAGACCCAGTACTTC. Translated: CATSDPRTSEETQYF.

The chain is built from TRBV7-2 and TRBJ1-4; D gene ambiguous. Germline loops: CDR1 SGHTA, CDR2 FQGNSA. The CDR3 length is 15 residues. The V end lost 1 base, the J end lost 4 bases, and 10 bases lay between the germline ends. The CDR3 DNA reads TGTGCCAGCAGCTTAGGGGCGGCGATTAATGAAAAACTGTTTTTT. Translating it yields CASSLGAAINEKLFF.

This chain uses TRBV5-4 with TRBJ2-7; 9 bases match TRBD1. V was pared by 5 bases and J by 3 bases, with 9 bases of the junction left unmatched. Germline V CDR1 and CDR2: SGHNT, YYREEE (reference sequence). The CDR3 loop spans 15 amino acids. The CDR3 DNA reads TGTGCCAGCAGACAGGCGGACAGGGGAGACTACGAGCAGTACTTC. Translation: CASRQADRGDYEQYF. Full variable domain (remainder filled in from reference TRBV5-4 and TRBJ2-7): ETGVTQSPTHLIKTRGQQVTLRCSSQSGHNTVSWYQQALGQGPQFIFQYYREEENGRGNFPPRFSGLQFPNYSSELNVNALELDDSALYLCASRQADRGDYEQYFGPGTRLTVT.

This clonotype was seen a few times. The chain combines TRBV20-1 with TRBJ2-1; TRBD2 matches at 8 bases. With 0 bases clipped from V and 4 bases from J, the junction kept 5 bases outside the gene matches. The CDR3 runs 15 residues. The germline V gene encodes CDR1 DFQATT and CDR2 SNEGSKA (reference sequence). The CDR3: CSARDPSGGYNEQFF. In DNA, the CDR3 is TGCAGTGCTAGAGACCCAAGCGGGGGATACAATGAGCAGTTCTTC.

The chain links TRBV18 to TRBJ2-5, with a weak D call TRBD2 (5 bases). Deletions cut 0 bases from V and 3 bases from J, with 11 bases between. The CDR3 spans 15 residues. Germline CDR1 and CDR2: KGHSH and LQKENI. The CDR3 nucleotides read TGTGCCAGCTCACCACCGGGAGCCCTTAAAGAGACCCAGTACTTC. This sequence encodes CASSPPGALKETQYF.

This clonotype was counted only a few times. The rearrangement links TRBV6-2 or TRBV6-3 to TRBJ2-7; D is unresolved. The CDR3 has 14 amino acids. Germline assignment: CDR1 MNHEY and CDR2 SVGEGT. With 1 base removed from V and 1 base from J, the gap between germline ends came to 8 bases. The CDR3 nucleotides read TGTGCCAGCAGTTACTTCACGGGTTCCTACGAGCAGTACTTC. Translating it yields CASSYFTGSYEQYF.